The entry below gives a single TCR beta chain sequence along with its context. Antigen: not known. This CDR3 has 12 amino acids. Trimming removed 5 bases from V and 14 bases from J, with 15 bases in between. The germline CDR1 and CDR2 sequences are SGHTA and FQGNSA. TCRdb keeps only in-frame clones here, not all; method: immunoSEQ multiplex PCR. The sample has under 110,000 clones, about 89% seen once. The entry originates in a study of T cell responses to AZD1222 COVID-19 vaccine. Study outcomes and limitations: Along spike, vaccine-associated CD4 TCRs were found throughout, with dominance at 160-218 and 743-854. Spike-specific TCR breadth and depth went up after people got two AZD1222 doses. Mostly white British, mostly female donors; authors suggested clonal diversity may be underestimated.

This clonotype was sampled from an adult who received the AZD1222 COVID-19 vaccine. This chain links TRBV7-2 with TRBJ1-4; D is undetermined. The sample in question was peripheral blood, obtained 28 days after the second AZD1222 dose. The CDR3 protein is CASSPASRRLFF. As DNA, the CDR3 is TGTGCCAGCAGCCCGGCATCGCGGCGGCTGTTTTTT.